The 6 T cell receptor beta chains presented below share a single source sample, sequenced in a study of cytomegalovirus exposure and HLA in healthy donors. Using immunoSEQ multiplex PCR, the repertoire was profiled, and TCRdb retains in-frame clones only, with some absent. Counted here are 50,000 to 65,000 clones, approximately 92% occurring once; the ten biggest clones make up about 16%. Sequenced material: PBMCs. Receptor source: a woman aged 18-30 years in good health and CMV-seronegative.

Here the CDR3 DNA reads TGTGCCAGCAGCTCCGGGACTAGCGGGAGTGGCAATGAGCAGTTCTTC. Residues: CASSSGTSGSGNEQFF. The chain employs TRBV5-4 and TRBJ2-1, with 14 bases aligning to TRBD2. Germline V gene lookup returns CDR1 SGHNT and CDR2 YYREEE (reference sequence). Losses at the gene ends were 3 bases for V and 6 bases for J; bases not matched to a gene: 5. This CDR3 is 16 amino acids long. The variable domain in full, with the rest retrieved from reference TRBV5-4 and TRBJ2-1, is ETGVTQSPTHLIKTRGQQVTLRCSSQSGHNTVSWYQQALGQGPQFIFQYYREEENGRGNFPPRFSGLQFPNYSSELNVNALELDDSALYLCASSSGTSGSGNEQFFGPGTRLTVL.

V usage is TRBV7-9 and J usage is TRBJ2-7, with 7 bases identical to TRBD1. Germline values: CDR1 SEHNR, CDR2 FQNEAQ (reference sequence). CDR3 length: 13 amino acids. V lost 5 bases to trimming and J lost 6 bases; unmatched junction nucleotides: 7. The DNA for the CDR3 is TGTGCCAGCAGCCCCAGACAGGGACCCGAGCAGTACTTC. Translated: CASSPRQGPEQYF.

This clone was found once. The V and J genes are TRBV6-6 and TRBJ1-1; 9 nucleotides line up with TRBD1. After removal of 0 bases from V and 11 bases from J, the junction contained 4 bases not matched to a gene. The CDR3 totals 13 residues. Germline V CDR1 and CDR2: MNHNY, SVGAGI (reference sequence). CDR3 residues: CASSYSSGQGAFF. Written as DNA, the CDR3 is TGTGCCAGCAGTTACTCGAGTGGACAGGGGGCTTTCTTT.

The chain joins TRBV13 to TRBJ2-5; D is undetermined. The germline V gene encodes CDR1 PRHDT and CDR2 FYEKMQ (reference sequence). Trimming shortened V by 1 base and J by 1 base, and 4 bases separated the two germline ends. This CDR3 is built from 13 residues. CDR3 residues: CASSLVAQETQYF. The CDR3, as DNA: TGTGCCAGCAGCTTAGTAGCCCAAGAGACCCAGTACTTC.

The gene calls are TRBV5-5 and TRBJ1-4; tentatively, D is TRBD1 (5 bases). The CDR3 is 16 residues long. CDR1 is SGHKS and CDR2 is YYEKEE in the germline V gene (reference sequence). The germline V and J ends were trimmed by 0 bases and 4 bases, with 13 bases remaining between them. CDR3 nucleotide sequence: TGTGCCAGCAGCTTGGGGAACCAGGGAGGTAATGAAAAACTGTTTTTT. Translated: CASSLGNQGGNEKLFF.

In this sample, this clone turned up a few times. Here the CDR3 DNA reads TGTGCCAGCAGCGTGGGGCTCCGCCGCACAGATACGCAGTATTTT. Amino acid sequence: CASSVGLRRTDTQYF. This chain links TRBV9 with TRBJ2-3; D may be TRBD1 (5 bases). With 2 bases removed from V and 1 base from J, the gap between germline ends came to 11 bases. The CDR3 consists of 15 residues. The germline V gene has CDR1 SGDLS and CDR2 YYNGEE.